These 7 T cell receptor beta chains came from one sample sequenced in a study of control samples from healthy donors and cancer patients. Clones were read by immunoSEQ multiplex PCR, and TCRdb kept only the in-frame ones, dropping some. The sample lists about 120,000 clones; 88% were seen once. The sample taken for sequencing was blood. The receptor set was obtained from a man aged 35 to 55 in good health.

The chain is built from TRBV25-1 and TRBJ1-5; D ambiguous. Trimming took off 1 base at V and 7 bases at J, with 8 bases between the two ends. CDR3 length: 13 residues. The germline V gene has CDR1 MGHDK and CDR2 SYGVNS. DNA of the CDR3: TGTGCCAGCAGTGAATGGCTGGGGCAGCCCCAGCATTTT. Translated: CASSEWLGQPQHF.

This clone was seen once. V and J are TRBV5-1 and TRBJ1-3, with a possible D match to TRBD1 (5 bases). CDR1 is SGHRS and CDR2 is YFSETQ in the germline V gene. The CDR3 runs to 15 residues. Trimming removed 0 bases from V and 4 bases from J, with 11 bases in between. In DNA form, the CDR3 reads TGCGCCAGCAGCTTGGGAGGGGCAAGAGGAAACACCATATATTTT. Translation gives CASSLGGARGNTIYF.

J is TRBJ1-1 and V is TRBV4-1; D is unclear. The CDR3 consists of 15 residues. Germline V gives CDR1 MGHRA, CDR2 YSYEKL. Between the trimmed V and J ends, which lost 0 bases and 6 bases, there was a span of 14 bases. For the CDR3, the DNA is TGCGCCAGCAGCCAAGATCGGTGGGAGGTCGCTGAAGCTTTCTTT. Protein sequence: CASSQDRWEVAEAFF.

The rearrangement links TRBV15 to TRBJ1-5; D gene ambiguous. Germline lookup yields CDR1 LNHNV and CDR2 YYDKDF (reference sequence). Trimming removed 0 bases at V and 5 bases at J, with 11 bases between. The CDR3 runs 15 residues. The CDR3 here is CATSRDAKGYQPQHF. CDR3 DNA sequence: TGTGCCACCAGCAGAGATGCGAAGGGCTATCAGCCCCAGCATTTT.

V usage is TRBV3-1 (or the pseudogene TRBV3-2) and J usage is TRBJ2-7; 7 nucleotides agree with TRBD2. This CDR3 is built from 14 residues. Germline trimming cut 4 bases from V and 2 bases from J; bases unmatched to any gene: 5. Per the germline V gene, CDR1 is LGHDT and CDR2 is YNNKEL (reference sequence). CDR3 sequence: CASSLGGEAYEQYF. CDR3 DNA sequence: TGTGCCAGCAGCCTGGGAGGGGAGGCCTACGAGCAGTACTTC.

The V gene is TRBV19, the J gene TRBJ1-3; 7 bases are shared with TRBD1. V shed 2 bases, J shed 4 bases, and the junction held 8 bases outside the gene matches. The germline gives CDR1 LNHDA, CDR2 SQIVND (reference sequence). There are 16 residues in the CDR3. This CDR3 reads CASSILGGTEGNTIYF. CDR3 DNA: TGTGCCAGTAGTATACTTGGCGGGACAGAAGGAAACACCATATATTTT.

The chain recombines TRBV10-3 with TRBJ2-7, with 7 nucleotides matching TRBD2. The germline V gene encodes CDR1 ENHRY and CDR2 SYGVKD. The CDR3 loop spans 13 amino acids. V dropped 8 bases and J dropped 5; count of bases not matched to a gene: 9. CDR3 bases: TGTGCCATCTGGAGACCCGGGGGGAACGAGCAGTACTTC. This codes for CAIWRPGGNEQYF.